The entry below describes one TCR beta chain. These data belong to a study of T cell responses to AZD1222 COVID-19 vaccine. Clones were read by immunoSEQ multiplex PCR, and TCRdb kept only the in-frame ones, dropping some. The table records roughly 100,000 clones, 70% to 90% of them present only once. Between the trimmed V and J ends, which lost 5 bases and 6 bases, there was a span of 19 bases. Per germline, CDR1 SGHAT and CDR2 FQNNGV. The CDR3 contains 15 residues. Specimen: peripheral blood, collected on day 0 of AZD1222 vaccination. The chain combines TRBV11-2 with TRBJ1-1, with D possibly matching TRBD1 (5 bases). The origin of this receptor is an adult in good health. The CDR3 region has the DNA TGTGCCAGCAGCCCAGACGGGGGAGGTGGATCTGAAGCTTTCTTT. Protein product: CASSPDGGGGSEAFF.